Reported below is one T cell receptor (beta chain). This clone was counted only a few times. Its recognized antigen is unknown. Base qualities are not at hand, and no much larger clone is one base apart. The cohort consisted of hundreds of healthy bone marrow donors. At the time of sampling, all cohort members were nominally healthy, though unrecorded immune exposures were likely present. The donor was CMV seropositive and was included in the group of 250 to 300 seropositive cohort members. Each donor provided a peripheral blood sample, and peripheral blood mononuclear cells were used for TCR beta sequencing. The Qiagen DNeasy Blood Extraction Kit was used to extract genomic DNA from the blood cell samples. Library preparation employed the immunoSEQ multiplex PCR assay. The multiplex PCR relied on a mix of 60 forward primers for TCR Vbeta segments and 13 reverse primers for TCR Jbeta segments. The CDR3 region of rearranged TCR beta genes was amplified from genomic DNA by a multiplex PCR assay. The Illumina HiSeq System was used to sequence the amplified TCR beta libraries as 87-base-pair reads. Regarding the original processing steps: Across the 670 or so repertoires, a later analysis counted about 81 million unique TCR beta chains, 8.5 million to 12 million of which were shared by at least two donors. Raw reads were error-corrected and collapsed into unique sequences by a nearest-neighbor algorithm in which closely related sequences were merged to remove PCR and sequencing errors. V, D and J gene segments were assigned by aligning CDR3 sequences to IMGT reference sequences. For a sequence to be retained, a match of at least six nucleotides to both a V gene segment and a J gene segment was required. A rearrangement counted as productive if the CDR3 had no stop codons and remained in frame with V and J, and every other rearrangement counted as non-productive. CDR3 was defined according to IMGT convention as the region running from the second conserved V-encoded cysteine to the conserved J-encoded phenylalanine. In an earlier analysis of 500 to 650 of the donors, sequences lacking an unambiguous match to a single V gene segment were excluded. In an earlier analysis of approximately 500 of the donors, a V segment was called functional when productive rearrangements were above 56.7%, and segregating when the standard deviation between donors exceeded 5%. A statistical classification framework was developed to diagnose cytomegalovirus status using the catalog of TCR beta chain sequences. A later analysis assigned V and J genes by comparing TCR nucleotide sequences with IMGT/GENE-DB human TR gene sequences. A later analysis assigned CDR3 sequences and most-parsimonious VDJ recombination scenarios with the TCRdist pipeline. In a later analysis, each TCR beta chain was defined by its CDR3 amino acid sequence together with its V-gene family, and reads without a unique V-gene family were excluded. To address suspected cross-contamination and a sequencing artifact, a later analysis removed under 600 highly shared, low-generation-probability nucleotide sequences. A later analysis calculated a clonal expansion index for each public chain from normalized within-repertoire ranks of inferred template counts. A later analysis computed generation probabilities with a VDJ recombination model fitted to out-of-frame rearrangements, and checked the results against IGoR. A later analysis scored TCR-TCR, TCR-HLA and TCR-CMV co-occurrence with hypergeometric tests, applying a repertoire-size bias correction to TCR pairs. A later analysis estimated false discovery rates by permuting HLA or CMV assignments 20 times. In a later analysis, co-occurring TCRs were grouped using DBSCAN, and TCRdist sequence similarity was added for clustering within HLA-allele-positive subsets. Repertoires with fewer than 30,000 or more than 120,000 public chains, plus five repertoires with anomalous nucleotide sharing, were excluded from co-occurrence clustering. This is the immuneACCESS table as TCRdb keeps it, with only in-frame sequences that have V and J called. A part of the clones is gone; compared with another copy, unresolved V genes explain less than half, and the rest is unexplained. V and J calls plus clone size are reproduced from that table; the DNA served to infer D and trimming. The sample data list over 100,000 clones, and about four fifths of these were observed just once. The ten largest clones take up more than 20% of the sample.

These data originate in a study of cytomegalovirus exposure and HLA in healthy donors listed by TCRdb under 2017. With regard to the full study: An earlier analysis of some 620 of the donors reported approximately 300 Gb of sequence data and 95 million to 140 million unique TCR beta sequences obtained from approximately 180 million T cells. Donor age, sex, ethnicity and CMV serostatus were compiled alongside the repertoire data. Around 300 gigabases of sequencing data and 80 million or so unique TCR sequences were included in an early release covering under 650 HLA-typed donors. Besides the first cohort of 500 to 700 subjects, a separate validation cohort made up of 120 different subjects was used. The study used immunosequencing to profile the T cell repertoires of 670 or so subjects and linked those repertoires to cytomegalovirus serostatus. HLA typing covered class I and class II loci at four-digit resolution. In the later analysis, no new phenotypic data were used to find candidate immune exposures; instead, reliance was placed on TCR beta sequences and their occurrence across donors. The study was designed to test whether signatures of past pathogen exposure could be identified by cataloging public T cell receptors. An earlier analysis of approximately 630 of the donors applied high-throughput TCR beta sequencing to assess whether each TCR beta V gene segment acted as functional or pseudogenic. A later analysis re-examined previously published TCR beta repertoires from about 670 donors and added high-resolution HLA genotyping to investigate patterns of TCR occurrence. The number of typed donors differed by locus: about 620-640 for A, B, C, DRB1 and DQB1; some 500 for DQA1; around 610 for DPA1; and 450 to 480 for DPB1. Roughly five DR-DQ haplotypes were handled as single units for association and clustering because linkage in the cohort was strong. In a later genetic analysis, genome-wide SNP genotypes for about 65% of the roughly 700 donors were used, and that subset was treated as a discovery cohort. Of the 300 to 450 genotyped donors, 65% to 90% fell in the genetic ancestry cluster associated with self-reported Caucasian donors. High-throughput TCR immunosequencing, statistical association of individual TCRs with disease status, and machine learning were combined to predict cytomegalovirus infection status. Among a few hundred genotyped donors of the cohort, an average of approximately 250,000 unique TCR beta nucleotide sequences were sequenced per donor, around a sixth of them non-productive. Every discovery cohort repertoire had been produced on one sequencing platform.

What the authors observed across the whole study: It was suggested by the authors that the approach could potentially be generalized to other disease states and immunological phenotypes. A few of the identified cytomegalovirus-associated TCR beta chains were confirmed in vitro to be specific for cytomegalovirus antigens. While some public TCRs were present in many individuals, most TCR sequences turned up only very rarely across donors. The 87-base-pair reads could not distinguish some IMGT-functional V segments, including TRBV6-2 and TRBV6-3, so those segments were excluded. In the study, 150 to 200 TCR beta chains were listed as associated with cytomegalovirus. The presence/absence analyses assumed that sequencing depth was roughly uniform across donors, and that assumption may not be true. A later analysis associated 17,000 or so TCR beta sequences with specific HLA alleles at a false discovery rate of 0.05. In a later analysis, TCR association rates were found to vary across HLA loci, with the most associated TCRs seen for DRB1 alleles and the fewest for HLA-C alleles. According to a later genetic analysis, donors in an Asian-associated ancestry cluster had fewer N-insertions in productive TCRs than the approximately 630-donor mean. In an earlier analysis of 450 to 750 of the donors, most TCR beta V segments appeared in productive rearrangements about 87% or about 30% of the time, broadly matching IMGT annotations. The sequencing pipeline was judged likely to have produced a cluster of highly shared sequence variants as a technical artifact. CMV serostatus was the only immune exposure information available for the cohort. In a later analysis, most CMV-associated TCR beta chains were found to appear HLA-restricted, with HLA associations seemingly driven largely by CMV exposure. A later analysis reported that several top co-occurrence clusters appeared linked to parvovirus B19, influenza, CMV and Epstein-Barr virus. In a later genetic analysis, a missense DCLRE1C variant was associated with V-gene and J-gene trimming of TCR beta chains, and the association was replicated in an independent cohort. The classifier was reported to diagnose cytomegalovirus status with high specificity and sensitivity in both the original cohort and the validation cohort. Some 16 rarely observed V segments, including chromosome 9 orphons, were excluded from the earlier analysis of about 500 of the donors because counts were too low. Because HLA typing was unavailable for some donors at each locus, only the typed subset was used in association tests. Assigning TCR associations to individual alleles was difficult when HLA alleles, especially DR and DQ, strongly co-occurred. In a later analysis, HLA-associated TCR beta chains showed more clonal expansion and lower generation probabilities than non-associated chains that were equally common. Correlated functional status among segregating V segments might reflect linkage disequilibrium, but an unknown experimental factor could not be ruled out. A further reported finding was that TCR beta sequences accurately predicted the HLA-A and HLA-B alleles for most subjects in the first cohort. The cohort was sequenced for TCR beta chains only, and without alpha or paired-chain data the features that could be detected were limited.

V loses 6 bases, J loses 5 bases, and the germline ends lie 17 bases apart. Spanning cysteine to phenylalanine, the CDR3 consists of 15 amino acids. Only the CDR3 portion is preserved as DNA: 45 bases, with reading frame beginning at the first base. CDR1 and CDR2, looked up from the germline V gene, are MNHNS and SASEGT. The V and J genes are TRBV6-1 and TRBJ1-5; no D gene call is confident. This TCR came from a man in his thirties or forties in good health and CMV-seropositive. Sample: PBMCs. The base sequence is TGTGCCAGCAGGCACCTAGGCGGGTCCTATCAGCCCCAGCATTTT. Translated, it gives CASRHLGGSYQPQHF.